This passage covers 19 T cell receptor beta chains from one sample sequenced in a study of blood T cells in healthy people across ages. Using a J-beta primer mix together with a sample-barcoded 5' primer, a second PCR was run for roughly 6 to 12 cycles. TCRdb passed the 5' RACE reads through MiXCR, listing each CDR3 protein once. The sample consists of over a million distinct CDR3 sequences, almost 60% of them appearing once. The sample taken for sequencing was blood. The source of these receptors is a man aged 18 to 29 in good health.

The rearrangement uses TRBV20-1 and TRBJ2-7; D perhaps matches TRBD1 (6 bases). Between the trimmed V and J ends, which lost 0 bases and 6 bases, there was a span of 18 bases. CDR3 length equals 15 residues. CDR1 and CDR2 (germline): DFQATT, SNEGSKA (reference sequence). CDR3 amino acids: CSARDVSQGIFEQYF. The CDR3 DNA follows: TGCAGTGCTAGAGATGTAAGCCAGGGGATCTTCGAGCAGTACTTC.

This clonotype was seen more than once but under ten times. V gene TRBV15 combines with J gene TRBJ2-4; weak D call: TRBD2 (5 bases). V was clipped by 8 bases and J by 0 bases, with 8 bases between them. Germline V gene lookup returns CDR1 LNHNV and CDR2 YYDKDF (reference sequence). The CDR3 has 13 amino acids. The CDR3 loop is CATRGLAKNIQYF. CDR3 DNA: TGTGCCACCCGGGGTCTAGCCAAAAACATTCAGTACTTC.

The chain has TRBV27 and TRBJ1-2; D possibly corresponds to TRBD1 (5 bases). The CDR3 consists of 13 residues. Germline V CDR1 and CDR2: MNHEY, SMNVEV (reference sequence). V was cut by 2 bases and J by 8 bases, with 12 bases left in between. CDR3 protein: CASSLRQGGGYTF. For the CDR3, the DNA is TGTGCCAGCAGTTTAAGGCAGGGAGGCGGCTACACCTTC.

In its sample, this clonotype was seen a few times. The chain combines TRBV29-1 with TRBJ1-2; 8 bases are shared with TRBD1. The CDR3 extends over 12 amino acids. The V gene's germline CDR1 is SQVTM and CDR2 ANQGSEA. V dropped 6 bases and J dropped 7; count of bases not matched to a gene: 7. CDR3 DNA sequence: TGCAGCGTAATGACAGGGGAGGCTGGCTACACCTTC. As protein: CSVMTGEAGYTF.

This clonotype was detected a few times. This chain uses TRBV5-1 with TRBJ2-3; TRBD2 matches at 9 bases. V dropped 2 bases and J dropped 2; count of bases not matched to a gene: 3. The CDR3 consists of 15 residues. Per germline, CDR1 SGHRS and CDR2 YFSETQ. The CDR3 nucleotides read TGCGCCAGCAGCTTCCCTAGCGGGGTCACAGATACGCAGTATTTT. Encoded protein: CASSFPSGVTDTQYF. Looking up the rest from reference TRBV5-1 and TRBJ2-3 gives the full variable domain: KAGVTQTPRYLIKTRGQQVTLSCSPISGHRSVSWYQQTPGQGLQFLFEYFSETQRNKGNFPGRFSGRQFSNSRSEMNVSTLELGDSALYLCASSFPSGVTDTQYFGPGTRLTVL.

This clonotype showed up just a few times. The genes are TRBV6-5 and TRBJ1-5; possible D gene TRBD1, 6 bases. The CDR3 runs to 14 residues. V dropped 7 bases and J dropped 2 bases, with 12 bases sitting between them. Germline CDR1 is MNHEY and CDR2 is SVGAGI. The CDR3 DNA is TGTGCCAGCACGTCGAGACAGGGCAATCAGCCCCAGCATTTT. Protein: CASTSRQGNQPQHF.

The J gene is TRBJ2-4, the V gene TRBV20-1, with D perhaps TRBD1 (6 bases). The J call is uncertain, as TRBJ2-7 better fits the DNA end. This CDR3 region has 14 residues. CDR1 and CDR2 (germline): DFQATT, SNEGSKA (reference sequence). The CDR3 spells CSASPGHLMYEQYF. DNA of the CDR3: TGCAGTGCTAGTCCGGGACACCTGATGTACGAGCAGTACTTC.

This clonotype was detected only a few times. The V gene is TRBV29-1, the J gene TRBJ1-2; D gene unclear. Trimming took off 4 bases at V and 3 bases at J, with 12 bases between the two ends. The CDR3 has 13 residues. The V gene's germline CDR1 is SQVTM and CDR2 ANQGSEA. The CDR3 DNA follows: TGCAGCGTTGTGGGTGGCAGCTACTATGGCTACACCTTC. Its protein is CSVVGGSYYGYTF.

This clonotype was seen a single time. The CDR3 sequence is CASSHAGSTDTQYF. The CDR3 region has the DNA TGTGCCAGCAGCCACGCGGGATCGACAGATACGCAGTATTTT. This rearrangement joins TRBV4-2 to TRBJ2-3, with D maybe TRBD2 (6 bases). Germline V gene data show CDR1 as LGHNA and CDR2 as YNFKEQ. Deletions cut 3 bases from V and 3 bases from J, with 10 bases between. The CDR3 runs to 14 residues.

This chain uses TRBV25-1 with TRBJ2-2, with 10 bases identical to TRBD1. V shed 6 bases and J 7 bases; nucleotides not matched to a gene: 8. The CDR3 runs to 15 residues. CDR1 is MGHDK, CDR2 SYGVNS, per germline. The CDR3 is CASRDWDRGSGELFF. The CDR3 bases are TGTGCCAGCAGAGACTGGGACAGGGGAAGCGGGGAGCTGTTTTTT.

Here the CDR3 reads CSARDSRAQYF. CDR3 sequence (DNA): TGCAGTGCTAGAGACTCCCGGGCTCAGTACTTC. The V call is TRBV20-1, the J call TRBJ2-5; D is unresolved. Germline V gene data show CDR1 as DFQATT and CDR2 as SNEGSKA (reference sequence). CDR3 size: 11 residues. V dropped 0 bases and J dropped 11 bases, with 10 bases sitting between them.

A few counts support this clonotype. The chain recombines TRBV7-2 with TRBJ2-2, with 11 bases aligning to TRBD2. CDR3 length: 16 amino acids. V lost 3 bases and J lost 6; bases outside the gene matches: 6. Germline lookup yields CDR1 SGHTA and CDR2 FQGNSA. Here the CDR3 reads CASSLVAGGPAGELFF. The CDR3 region has the DNA TGTGCCAGCAGCTTGGTAGCGGGAGGGCCGGCCGGGGAGCTGTTTTTT.

Here the CDR3 reads CASSVTSTGELFF. The DNA for the CDR3 is TGTGCCAGCTCAGTGACTAGTACCGGGGAGCTGTTTTTT. V usage is TRBV12-3 or TRBV12-4 and J usage is TRBJ2-2; a weak D match, TRBD2 (6 bases). V lost 8 bases, J lost 5 bases, and 12 bases lay in between. The length of the CDR3 is 13 residues.

The V call is TRBV19, the J call TRBJ2-1; 7 nucleotides agree with TRBD2. The CDR3 is 17 amino acids. The trim removed 4 bases at V and 1 base at J, leaving 10 bases unmatched. Germline CDR1 reads LNHDA; CDR2 reads SQIVND (reference sequence). The CDR3 loop is CASSTLTSDVSYNEQFF. CDR3 nucleotides: TGTGCCAGTAGTACACTCACTAGCGATGTATCCTACAATGAGCAGTTCTTC. Full variable domain (missing parts from reference TRBV19 and TRBJ2-1): DGGITQSPKYLFRKEGQNVTLSCEQNLNHDAMYWYRQDPGQGLRLIYYSQIVNDFQKGDIAEGYSVSREKKESFPLTVTSAQKNPTAFYLCASSTLTSDVSYNEQFFGPGTRLTVL.

This chain links TRBV29-1 with TRBJ1-1, with D hard to call. The ends were cut back, 4 bases at V and 0 bases at J, with 15 bases in the middle. The germline V gene encodes CDR1 SQVTM and CDR2 ANQGSEA. This CDR3 spans 15 amino acids. DNA of the CDR3: TGCAGCGTTGTAATGGGTAGTTGGATGAACACTGAAGCTTTCTTT. Protein: CSVVMGSWMNTEAFF.

This clonotype was counted at least ten times. The gene calls are TRBV4-1 and TRBJ1-2, with D perhaps matching TRBD1 (5 bases). This CDR3 contains 15 residues. Germline values: CDR1 MGHRA, CDR2 YSYEKL. The V gene lost 2 bases and the J gene lost 7 bases, with 17 bases spanning the gap. The CDR3 bases are TGCGCCAGCAGCCAATCTGACAGTCTCATTACTGGCTACACCTTC. Translation: CASSQSDSLITGYTF.

The chain joins TRBV7-2 to TRBJ1-4, with 9 positions matching TRBD1. The junction had 9 bases not matched to a gene; V was cut back by 5 bases and J by 8 bases. The CDR3 totals 15 residues. Germline CDR1 and CDR2: SGHTA and FQGNSA. Here the CDR3 DNA reads TGTGCCAGCAGCCAAAACACAGGGGGCTGGGAAAAACTGTTTTTT. It yields the protein CASSQNTGGWEKLFF.

Only one count was recorded for this clonotype. The chain couples TRBV6-1 to TRBJ2-3; 10 positions match TRBD2. Unmatched junction bases numbered 8, after V lost 6 bases and J lost 5 bases. Per the germline V gene, CDR1 is MNHNS and CDR2 is SASEGT. The CDR3 consists of 15 residues. The CDR3 region is CASRRSGGQKDTQYF. CDR3 nucleotides: TGTGCCAGCAGACGTAGCGGGGGGCAGAAAGATACGCAGTATTTT.

The chain is built from TRBV5-1 and TRBJ1-2, with D tentatively TRBD1 (5 bases). This CDR3 region has 15 residues. The ends were cut back, 0 bases at V and 5 bases at J, with 14 bases in the middle. Germline V gene data show CDR1 as SGHRS and CDR2 as YFSETQ. The CDR3 DNA sequence: TGCGCCAGCAGCTTGGCCGCGAGGGGCTTGTATGGCTACACCTTC. Residues: CASSLAARGLYGYTF.